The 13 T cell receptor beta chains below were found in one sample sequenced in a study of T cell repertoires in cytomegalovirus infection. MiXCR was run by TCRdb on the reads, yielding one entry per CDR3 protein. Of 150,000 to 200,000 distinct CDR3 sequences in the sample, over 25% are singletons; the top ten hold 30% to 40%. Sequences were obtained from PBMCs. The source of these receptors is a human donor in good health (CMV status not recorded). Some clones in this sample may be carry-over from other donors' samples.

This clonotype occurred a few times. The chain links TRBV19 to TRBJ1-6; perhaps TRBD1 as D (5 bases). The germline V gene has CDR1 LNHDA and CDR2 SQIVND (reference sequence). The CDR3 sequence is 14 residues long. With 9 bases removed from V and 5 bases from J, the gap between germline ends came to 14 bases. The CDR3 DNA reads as TGTGCCAGCCTAAGTCGGGGGAATAATTCACCCCTCCACTTT. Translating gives CASLSRGNNSPLHF.

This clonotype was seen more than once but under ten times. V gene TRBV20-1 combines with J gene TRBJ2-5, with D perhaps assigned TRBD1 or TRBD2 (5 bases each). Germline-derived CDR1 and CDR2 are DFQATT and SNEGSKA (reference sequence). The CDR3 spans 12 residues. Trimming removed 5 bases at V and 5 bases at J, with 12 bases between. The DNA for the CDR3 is TGCAGTGCTCCCGAGGGGTCGGAGACCCAGTACTTC. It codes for CSAPEGSETQYF.

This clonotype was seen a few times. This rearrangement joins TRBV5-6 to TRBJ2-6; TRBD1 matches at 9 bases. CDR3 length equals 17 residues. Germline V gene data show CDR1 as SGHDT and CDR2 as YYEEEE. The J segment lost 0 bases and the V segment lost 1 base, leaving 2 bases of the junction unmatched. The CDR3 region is CASSLWDRDSGANVLTF. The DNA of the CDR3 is TGTGCCAGCAGCTTGTGGGACAGGGACTCTGGGGCCAACGTCCTGACTTTC.

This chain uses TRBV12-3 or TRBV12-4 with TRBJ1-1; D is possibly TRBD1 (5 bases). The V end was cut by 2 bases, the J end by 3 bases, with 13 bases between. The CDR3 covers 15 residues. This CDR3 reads CASSLQVRADTEAFF. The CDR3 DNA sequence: TGTGCCAGCAGTTTACAGGTCAGGGCGGACACTGAAGCTTTCTTT.

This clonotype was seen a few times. The CDR3 sequence: CASSASTGGGYEQYF. CDR3 nucleotides: TGTGCCAGCAGTGCTTCGACAGGGGGCGGCTACGAGCAGTACTTC. V is TRBV25-1 and J is TRBJ2-7; 10 positions agree with TRBD1. The CDR3 is made up of 15 amino acids. The germline gives CDR1 MGHDK, CDR2 SYGVNS. Unmatched junction bases numbered 6, after V lost 4 bases and J lost 3 bases.

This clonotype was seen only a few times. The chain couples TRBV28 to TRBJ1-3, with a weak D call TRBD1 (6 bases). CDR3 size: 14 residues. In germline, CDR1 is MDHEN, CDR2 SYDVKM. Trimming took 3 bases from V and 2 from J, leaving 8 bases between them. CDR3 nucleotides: TGTGCCAGCAGTTTTGGGACAACTGGAAACACCATATATTTT. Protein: CASSFGTTGNTIYF.

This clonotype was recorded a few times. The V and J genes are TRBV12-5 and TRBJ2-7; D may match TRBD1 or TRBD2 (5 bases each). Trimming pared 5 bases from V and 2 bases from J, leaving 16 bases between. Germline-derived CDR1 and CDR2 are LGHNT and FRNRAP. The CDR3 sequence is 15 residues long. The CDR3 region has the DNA TGTGCTAGTGGTCCCCCCGGTGGGGACGCCTACGAGCAGTACTTC. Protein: CASGPPGGDAYEQYF.

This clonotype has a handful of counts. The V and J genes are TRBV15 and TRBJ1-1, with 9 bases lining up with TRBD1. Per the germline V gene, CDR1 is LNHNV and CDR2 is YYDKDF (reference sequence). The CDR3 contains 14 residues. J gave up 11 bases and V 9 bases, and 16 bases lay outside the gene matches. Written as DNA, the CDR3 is TGTGCCACAGGCCCGGGACAGGGCCCTTTGGGGGCTTTCTTT. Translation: CATGPGQGPLGAFF.

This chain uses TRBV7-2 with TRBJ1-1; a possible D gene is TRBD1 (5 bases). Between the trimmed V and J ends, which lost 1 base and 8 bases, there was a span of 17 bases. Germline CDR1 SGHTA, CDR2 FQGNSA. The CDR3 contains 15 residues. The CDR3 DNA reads TGTGCCAGCAGCTTAGGCGATGTGGGGGGACTCGAAGCTTTCTTT. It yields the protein CASSLGDVGGLEAFF.

In DNA, the CDR3 is TGTGCCAGCAGTTACCCAGGGAGTCATAACGAAAAACTGTTTTTT. Its protein product is CASSYPGSHNEKLFF. The chain carries TRBV6-6 and TRBJ1-4; tentative D call: TRBD1 (5 bases). Deletions cut 2 bases from V and 8 bases from J, with 15 bases between. CDR3 length: 15 residues. From germline, CDR1 is MNHNY and CDR2 SVGAGI (reference sequence).

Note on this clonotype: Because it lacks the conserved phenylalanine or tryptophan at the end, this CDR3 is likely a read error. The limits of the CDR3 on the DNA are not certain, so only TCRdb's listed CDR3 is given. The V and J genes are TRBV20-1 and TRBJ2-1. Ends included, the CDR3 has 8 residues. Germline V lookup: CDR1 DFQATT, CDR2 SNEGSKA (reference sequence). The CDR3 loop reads CSAKGWSL.

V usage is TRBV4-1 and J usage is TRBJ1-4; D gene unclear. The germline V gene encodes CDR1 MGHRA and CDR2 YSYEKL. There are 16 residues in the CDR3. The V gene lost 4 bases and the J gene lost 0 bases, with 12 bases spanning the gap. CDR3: CASSREGPSTNEKLFF. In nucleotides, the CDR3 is TGCGCCAGCAGCCGGGAAGGACCTTCAACTAATGAAAAACTGTTTTTT.

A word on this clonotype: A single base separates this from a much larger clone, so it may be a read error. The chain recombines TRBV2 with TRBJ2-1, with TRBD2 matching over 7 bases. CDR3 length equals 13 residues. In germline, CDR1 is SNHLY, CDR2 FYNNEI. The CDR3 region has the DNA TGTGCCAGCGGGCGGGGGTTAAACAATGAGCGGTTCTTC. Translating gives CASGRGLNNERFF.